The 8 T cell receptor beta chains presented below share a single source sample, sequenced in a study of T cell responses to AZD1222 COVID-19 vaccine (dated by TCRdb to the early 2020s). Receptors were amplified or captured by the immunoSEQ multiplex PCR assay. Entries here come from immuneACCESS through TCRdb and include only in-frame sequences with V and J called. Some clones fail to appear in such tables; in the studies checked, an unresolved V gene covers under half of the shortfall, and the cause of the remainder is unknown. The sample table records approximately 100,000 clones; about 88% of these occur just once. The biggest ten clones account for 16% of the sample. The meaning of the sample's time point label: baseline before first vaccination. The material was peripheral blood, obtained on day 0 of AZD1222 vaccination. The receptors here all came from an adult in good health.

The rearrangement joins TRBV5-1 to TRBJ1-1; D ambiguous. CDR3 length equals 12 residues. Germline CDR1 reads SGHRS; CDR2 reads YFSETQ. V was pared by 0 bases and J by 7 bases, with 7 bases between. The CDR3 protein is CASSLVADEAFF. The CDR3 nucleotides are TGCGCCAGCAGCTTGGTGGCAGATGAAGCTTTCTTT.

The chain carries TRBV2 and TRBJ2-5; 8 bases are shared with TRBD2. Germline CDR1 reads SNHLY; CDR2 reads FYNNEI. J gave up 2 bases and V 2 bases, and 4 bases lay outside the gene matches. This CDR3 has 15 residues. The DNA of the CDR3 is TGTGCCAGCAGTGAACTAGCGGGCTATCAAGAGACCCAGTACTTC. As protein: CASSELAGYQETQYF.

This chain uses TRBV7-2 with TRBJ2-3; maybe TRBD1 (5 bases). Germline V gives CDR1 SGHTA, CDR2 FQGNSA. V was pared by 0 bases and J by 5 bases, with 21 bases between. This CDR3 has 18 amino acids. The CDR3 is CASSLARLSGRARDTQYF. The CDR3 DNA reads as TGTGCCAGCAGCTTAGCTCGGTTAAGTGGCAGGGCCAGAGATACGCAGTATTTT.

V usage is TRBV10-3 and J usage is TRBJ1-2, with 11 bases that match TRBD1. Germline V gene sequence: CDR1 ENHRY, CDR2 SYGVKD. This CDR3 contains 19 residues. V lost 7 bases to trimming and J lost 1 base; unmatched junction nucleotides: 17. The CDR3 DNA follows: TGTGCCATCACTTACCAGACCCCGGGACAGGGGGGGAATAACTATGGCTACACCTTC. Amino acid sequence: CAITYQTPGQGGNNYGYTF.

This clone is a singleton in its sample. The CDR3 sequence: CASRSTGHFQETQYF. CDR3 bases: TGTGCCAGCAGGTCGACAGGGCATTTCCAAGAGACCCAGTACTTC. This chain links TRBV28 with TRBJ2-5; TRBD1 matches 7 bases. The germline V gene has CDR1 MDHEN and CDR2 SYDVKM. This CDR3 is 15 amino acids long. J lost 1 base, V lost 6 bases, and 8 bases had no gene match.

The gene calls are TRBV30 and TRBJ2-7; no firm D call. Germline lookup yields CDR1 GTSNPN and CDR2 SVGIG (reference sequence). Trimming cost V 1 base and J 1 base, with 5 bases left between them. The CDR3 has 12 amino acids. CDR3 DNA: TGTGCCTGGAGTGCTAGATCCTACGAGCAGTACTTC. Protein: CAWSARSYEQYF.

The chain has TRBV6-5 and TRBJ2-7; 12 bases are shared with TRBD2. CDR1 and CDR2 (germline): MNHEY, SVGAGI. J was trimmed by 2 bases and V by 7 bases; bases with no gene match: 3. The CDR3 extends over 14 amino acids. The CDR3 loop is CASIRTSGTYEQYF. CDR3 nucleotide sequence: TGTGCCAGCATCCGGACTAGCGGGACCTACGAGCAGTACTTC.

The chain links TRBV30 to TRBJ2-7; D call uncertain. Germline V gene lookup returns CDR1 GTSNPN and CDR2 SVGIG (reference sequence). CDR3 length: 11 amino acids. The ends were cut back, 6 bases at V and 0 bases at J, with 6 bases in the middle. DNA of the CDR3: TGTGCCTGTTCCGGCTCCTACGAGCAGTACTTC. It is translated as CACSGSYEQYF. The whole variable domain, remainder taken from reference TRBV30 and TRBJ2-7, is SQTIHQWPATLVQPVGSPLSLECTVEGTSNPNLYWYRQAAGRGLQLLFYSVGIGQISSEVPQNLSASRPQDRQFILSSKKLLLSDSGFYLCACSGSYEQYFGPGTRLTVT.